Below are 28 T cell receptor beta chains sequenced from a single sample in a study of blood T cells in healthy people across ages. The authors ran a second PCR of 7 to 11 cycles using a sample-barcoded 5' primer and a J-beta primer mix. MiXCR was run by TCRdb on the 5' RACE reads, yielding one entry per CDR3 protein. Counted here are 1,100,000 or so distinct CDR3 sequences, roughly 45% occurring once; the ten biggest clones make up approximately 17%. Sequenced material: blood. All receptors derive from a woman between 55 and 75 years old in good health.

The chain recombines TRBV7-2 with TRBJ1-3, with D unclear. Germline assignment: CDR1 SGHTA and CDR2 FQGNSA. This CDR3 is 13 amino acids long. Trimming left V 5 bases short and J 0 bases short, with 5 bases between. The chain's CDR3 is CASSASSGNTIYF. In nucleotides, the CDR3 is TGTGCCAGCAGCGCCAGCTCTGGAAACACCATATATTTT. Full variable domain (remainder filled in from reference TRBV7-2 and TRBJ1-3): GAGVSQSPSNKVTEKGKDVELRCDPISGHTALYWYRQSLGQGLEFLIYFQGNSAPDKSGLPSDRFSAERTGGSVSTLTIQRTQQEDSAVYLCASSASSGNTIYFGEGSWLTVV.

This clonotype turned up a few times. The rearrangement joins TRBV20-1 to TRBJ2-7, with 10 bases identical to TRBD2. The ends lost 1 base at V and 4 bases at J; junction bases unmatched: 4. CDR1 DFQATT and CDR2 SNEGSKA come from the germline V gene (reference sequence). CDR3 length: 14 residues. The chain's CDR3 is CSARVSGRRYEQYF. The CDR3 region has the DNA TGCAGTGCTAGAGTTAGCGGGAGGCGGTACGAGCAGTACTTC.

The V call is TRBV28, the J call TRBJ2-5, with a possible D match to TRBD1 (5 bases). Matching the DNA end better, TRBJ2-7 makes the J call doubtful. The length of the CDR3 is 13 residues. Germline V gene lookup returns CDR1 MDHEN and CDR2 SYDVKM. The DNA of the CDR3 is TGTGCCAGCAGTGTCGACAGATACTACGAGCAGTACTTC. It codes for CASSVDRYYEQYF.

The DNA of the CDR3 is TGTGCAACCCTGACTCACCTTAACGAGCAGTACTTC. Encoded protein: CATLTHLNEQYF. The chain links TRBV12-2 to TRBJ2-4; whether TRBD1, the table's D call, matches the DNA was not checked. The DNA end is more similar to TRBJ2-7, so the J call may be wrong. TRBV12-2 is assigned pseudogene status. The CDR3 is 12 residues long.

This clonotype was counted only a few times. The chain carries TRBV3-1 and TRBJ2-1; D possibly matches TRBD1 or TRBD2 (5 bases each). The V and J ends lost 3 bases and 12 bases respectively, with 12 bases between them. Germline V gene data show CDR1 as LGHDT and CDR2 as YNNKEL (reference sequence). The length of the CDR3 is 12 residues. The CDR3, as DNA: TGTGCCAGCAGCCAGGGGACCGGCGGGCAGTTCTTC. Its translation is CASSQGTGGQFF.

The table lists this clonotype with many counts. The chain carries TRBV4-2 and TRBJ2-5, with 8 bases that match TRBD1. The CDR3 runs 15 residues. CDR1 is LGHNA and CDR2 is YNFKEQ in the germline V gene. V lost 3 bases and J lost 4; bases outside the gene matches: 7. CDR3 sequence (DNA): TGTGCCAGCAGCCAGTCACAGGGGGAACGAGAGACCCAGTACTTC. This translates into CASSQSQGERETQYF.

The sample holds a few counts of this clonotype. The CDR3 sequence: CASSLAGAARPYEQYF. In DNA form, the CDR3 reads TGTGCCAGCAGCTTAGCGGGGGCAGCTCGTCCCTACGAGCAGTACTTC. The chain uses TRBV7-8 and TRBJ2-7, with D possibly being TRBD1 (6 bases). This CDR3 is built from 16 residues. V lost 0 bases and J 2 bases, leaving 14 bases between the germline ends. Germline CDR1 is SGHVS and CDR2 is FQNEAQ.

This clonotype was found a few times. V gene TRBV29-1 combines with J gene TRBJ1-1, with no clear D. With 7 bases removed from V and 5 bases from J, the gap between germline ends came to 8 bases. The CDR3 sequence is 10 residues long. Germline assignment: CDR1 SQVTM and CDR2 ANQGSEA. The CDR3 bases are TGCAGCGCGGGCGGGACTGAAGCTTTCTTT. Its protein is CSAGGTEAFF.

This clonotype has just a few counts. Here the CDR3 DNA reads TGTGCCAGCAGTTTTGATGATAGCTACGAGCAGTACTTC. Translation gives CASSFDDSYEQYF. The chain couples TRBV12-3 or TRBV12-4 to TRBJ2-7; D gene unclear. This CDR3 region has 13 residues. With 3 bases removed from V and 3 bases from J, the gap between germline ends came to 9 bases.

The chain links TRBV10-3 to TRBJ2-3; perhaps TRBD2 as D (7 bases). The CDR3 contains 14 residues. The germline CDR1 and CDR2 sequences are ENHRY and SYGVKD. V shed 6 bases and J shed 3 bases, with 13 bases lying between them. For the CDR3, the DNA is TGTGCCATCAGGGAGGGGGAGGGAACAGATACGCAGTATTTT. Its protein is CAIREGEGTDTQYF.

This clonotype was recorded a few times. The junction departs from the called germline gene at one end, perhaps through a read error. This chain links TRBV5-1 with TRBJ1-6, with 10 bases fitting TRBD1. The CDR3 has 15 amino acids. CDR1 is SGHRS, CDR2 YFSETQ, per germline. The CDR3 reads CASSLDRGYNSPLHF. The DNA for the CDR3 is TGTGCCAGCAGCCTGGACAGGGGGTATAATTCACCCCTCCACTTT.

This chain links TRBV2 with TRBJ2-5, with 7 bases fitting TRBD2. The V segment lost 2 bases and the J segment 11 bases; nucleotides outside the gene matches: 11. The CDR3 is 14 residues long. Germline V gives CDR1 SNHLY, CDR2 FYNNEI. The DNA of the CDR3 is TGTGCCAGCAGTGAACAACGACTAGCTAGTGAGCAGTACTTC. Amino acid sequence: CASSEQRLASEQYF.

CDR3 sequence reads: CASSSLSGGPPNTQYF. In DNA, the CDR3 is TGTGCCAGCAGTTCGTTAAGCGGGGGTCCTCCTAATACGCAGTATTTT. V gene TRBV12-3 or TRBV12-4 combines with J gene TRBJ2-3, with 8 bases identical to TRBD2. The V gene end was trimmed by 4 bases and the J gene end by 7 bases; junction bases not matched to a gene: 13. There are 16 residues in the CDR3.

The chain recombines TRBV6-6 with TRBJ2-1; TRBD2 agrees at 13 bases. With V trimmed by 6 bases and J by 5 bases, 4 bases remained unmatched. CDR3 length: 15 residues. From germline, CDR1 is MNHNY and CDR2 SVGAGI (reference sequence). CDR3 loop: CASRGTSGNDNEQFF. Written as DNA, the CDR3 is TGTGCCAGCAGGGGGACTAGCGGGAACGACAATGAGCAGTTCTTC.

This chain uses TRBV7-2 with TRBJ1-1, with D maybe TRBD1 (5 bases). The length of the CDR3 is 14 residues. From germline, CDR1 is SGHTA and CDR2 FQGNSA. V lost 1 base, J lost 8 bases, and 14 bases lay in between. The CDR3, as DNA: TGTGCCAGCAGCTTAGACCTCGGACAAGGGGAAGCTTTCTTT. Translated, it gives CASSLDLGQGEAFF.

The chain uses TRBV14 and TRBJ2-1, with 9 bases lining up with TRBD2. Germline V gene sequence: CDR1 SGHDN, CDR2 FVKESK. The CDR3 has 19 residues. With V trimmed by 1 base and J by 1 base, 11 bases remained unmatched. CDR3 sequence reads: CASSQARVSGRLSYNEQFF. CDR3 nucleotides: TGTGCCAGCAGCCAAGCACGGGTTAGCGGGAGATTGTCCTACAATGAGCAGTTCTTC.

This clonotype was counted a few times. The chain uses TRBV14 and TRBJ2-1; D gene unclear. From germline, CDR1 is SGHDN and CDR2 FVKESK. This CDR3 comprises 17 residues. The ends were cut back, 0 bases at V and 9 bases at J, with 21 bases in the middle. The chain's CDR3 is CASSQDFNSPVRSEQFF. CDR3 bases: TGTGCCAGCAGCCAAGATTTCAACTCCCCTGTTCGAAGTGAGCAGTTCTTC.

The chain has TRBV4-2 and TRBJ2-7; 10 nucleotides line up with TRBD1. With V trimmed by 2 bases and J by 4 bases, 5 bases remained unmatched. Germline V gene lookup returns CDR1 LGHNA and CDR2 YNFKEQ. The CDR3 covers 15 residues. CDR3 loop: CASSQSDRGGYEQYF. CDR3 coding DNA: TGTGCCAGCAGCCAATCGGACAGGGGGGGGTACGAGCAGTACTTC.

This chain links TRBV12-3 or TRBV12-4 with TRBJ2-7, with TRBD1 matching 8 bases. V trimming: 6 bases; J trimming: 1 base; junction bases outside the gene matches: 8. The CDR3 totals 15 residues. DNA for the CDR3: TGTGCCAGCAGGTCAGGGGGCGAGGGTTCCTACGAGCAGTACTTC. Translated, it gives CASRSGGEGSYEQYF.

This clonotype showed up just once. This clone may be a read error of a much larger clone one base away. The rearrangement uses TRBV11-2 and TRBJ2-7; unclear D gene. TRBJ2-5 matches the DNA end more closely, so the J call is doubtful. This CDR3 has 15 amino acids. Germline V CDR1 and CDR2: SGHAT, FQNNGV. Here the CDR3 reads CASSLGDLGQGTQYF. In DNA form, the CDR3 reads TGTGCCAGCAGCTTAGGGGATCTAGGTCAAGGGACCCAGTACTTC.

The CDR3 region has the DNA TGCAGCGTTGGAATCCGGGGGAGTTCCTACGAGCAGTACTTC. Amino acid sequence: CSVGIRGSSYEQYF. V gene TRBV29-1 combines with J gene TRBJ2-5; D is perhaps TRBD2 (6 bases). The J call may be wrong; the DNA end is better matched by TRBJ2-7. CDR3 length: 14 residues. CDR1 SQVTM and CDR2 ANQGSEA come from the germline V gene.

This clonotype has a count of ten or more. CDR3 in DNA: TGCAGTGCTAGAGAGGGGGCGTACGAGCAGTACTTC. Encoded protein: CSAREGAYEQYF. V and J are TRBV20-1 and TRBJ2-7; D possibly corresponds to TRBD1 (6 bases). CDR3 length: 12 amino acids. The germline V gene has CDR1 DFQATT and CDR2 SNEGSKA (reference sequence). V lost 0 bases, J lost 4 bases, and 7 bases lay in between.

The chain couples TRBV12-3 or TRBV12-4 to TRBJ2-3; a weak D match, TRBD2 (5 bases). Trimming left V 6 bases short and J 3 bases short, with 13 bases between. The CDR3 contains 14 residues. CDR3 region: CASREVATTDTQYF. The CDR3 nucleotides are TGTGCCAGCAGGGAGGTGGCGACAACAGATACGCAGTATTTT.

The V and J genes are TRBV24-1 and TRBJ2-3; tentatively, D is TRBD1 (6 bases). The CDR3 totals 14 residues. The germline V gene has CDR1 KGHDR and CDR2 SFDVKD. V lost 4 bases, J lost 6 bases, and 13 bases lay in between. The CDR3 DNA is TGTGCCACCAGTGACGTCGGACAGCGTGATACGCAGTATTTT. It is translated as CATSDVGQRDTQYF.

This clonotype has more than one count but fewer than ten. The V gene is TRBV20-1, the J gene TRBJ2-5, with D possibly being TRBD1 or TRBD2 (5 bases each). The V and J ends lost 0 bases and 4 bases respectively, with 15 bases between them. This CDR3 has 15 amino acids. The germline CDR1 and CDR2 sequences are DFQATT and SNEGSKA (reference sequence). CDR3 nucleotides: TGCAGTGCTAGAGATCGGGGACCGGGAAGAGAGACCCAGTACTTC. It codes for CSARDRGPGRETQYF.

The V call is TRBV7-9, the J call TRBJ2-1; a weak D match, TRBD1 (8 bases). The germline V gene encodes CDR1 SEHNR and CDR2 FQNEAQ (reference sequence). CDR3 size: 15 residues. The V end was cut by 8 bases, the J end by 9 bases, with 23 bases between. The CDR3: CASEQGGALESEQFF. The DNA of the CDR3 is TGTGCCAGCGAACAGGGGGGGGCGTTGGAGTCTGAGCAGTTCTTC.

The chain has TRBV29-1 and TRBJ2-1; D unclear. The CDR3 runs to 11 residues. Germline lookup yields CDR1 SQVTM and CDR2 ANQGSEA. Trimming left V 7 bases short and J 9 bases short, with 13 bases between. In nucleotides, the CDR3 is TGCAGCGCCCCCTCGAATGGTGAGCAGTTCTTC. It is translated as CSAPSNGEQFF.

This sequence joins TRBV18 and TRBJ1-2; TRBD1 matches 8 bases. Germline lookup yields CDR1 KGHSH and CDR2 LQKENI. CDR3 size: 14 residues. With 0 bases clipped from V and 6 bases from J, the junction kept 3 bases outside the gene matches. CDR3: CASSPPGRGHGYTF. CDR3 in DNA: TGTGCCAGCTCACCACCGGGCAGGGGGCATGGCTACACCTTC.